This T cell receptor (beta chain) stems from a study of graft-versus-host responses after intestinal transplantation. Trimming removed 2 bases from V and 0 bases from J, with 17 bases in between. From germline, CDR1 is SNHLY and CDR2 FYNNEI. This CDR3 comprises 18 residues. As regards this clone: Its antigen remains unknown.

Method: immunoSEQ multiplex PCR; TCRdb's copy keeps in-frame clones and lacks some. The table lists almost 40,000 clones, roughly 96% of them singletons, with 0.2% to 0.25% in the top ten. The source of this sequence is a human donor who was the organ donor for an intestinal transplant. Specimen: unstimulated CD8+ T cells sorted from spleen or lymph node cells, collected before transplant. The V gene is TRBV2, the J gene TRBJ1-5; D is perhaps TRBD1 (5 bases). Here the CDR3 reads CASSESSDGGDSNQPQHF. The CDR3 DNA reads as TGTGCCAGCAGTGAATCGAGCGATGGAGGGGATAGCAATCAGCCCCAGCATTTT. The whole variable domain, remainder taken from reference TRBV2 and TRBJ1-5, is EPEVTQTPSHQVTQMGQEVILRCVPISNHLYFYWYRQILGQKVEFLVSFYNNEISEKSEIFDDQFSVERPDGSNFTLKIRSTKLEDSAMYFCASSESSDGGDSNQPQHFGDGTRLSIL.